The table lists the clone carrying this TCR beta chain with many counts. This entry is derived from a study of read filtering for tumor transcriptome and immune sequencing. Molecular barcoded adaptors covering alpha/delta and beta/gamma chains were used on 400 ng RNA. TCRdb called the reads again in MiXCR, with one record for every CDR3 protein. The sample yields under 150,000 distinct CDR3 sequences, roughly an eighth seen once. The CDR3 consists of 15 residues. Germline V lookup: CDR1 SEHNR, CDR2 FQNEAQ (reference sequence). Trimming took 6 bases from V and 2 from J; bases not matched to a gene: 9. The TCR was taken from a donor over 35 with multiple myeloma. The chain joins TRBV7-9 to TRBJ1-1; 7 bases are a match to TRBD1. Sequencing input: a population of CD138-negative cells sorted from bone marrow. The DNA for the CDR3 is TGTGCCAGCAGGAGCCCACAGGGGAAAAACACTGAAGCTTTCTTT. It yields the protein CASRSPQGKNTEAFF.